This T cell receptor (beta chain) was captured by sequencing in a study of T cells in Graves' hyperthyroidism and ophthalmopathy. This clonotype has a count of ten or more. Amplification of TCR beta CDR3 regions was performed using RNA transcripts as template. An initial round of RT-PCR targeting the TCR CDR3 relied on the HTBI primer set. TCRdb processed the multiplex PCR reads anew with MiXCR; each CDR3 protein has one entry. Seen here are 350,000 to 500,000 distinct CDR3 sequences, roughly 13% observed once, and the top ten hold 4% to 6.5%. The authors deemed Graves' hyperthyroidism stable absent ophthalmopathy progression within 18 months. The PBMCs were taken from around 10 ml of fresh peripheral blood. The germline V gene has CDR1 MNHEY and CDR2 SMNVEV (reference sequence). Trimming cost V 2 bases and J 0 bases, with 11 bases left between them. The CDR3 runs to 16 residues.

Sequenced input: blood. The receptor was isolated from a woman aged 18-30 years with Graves' hyperthyroidism. The chain combines TRBV27 with TRBJ1-5; the D is unclear. DNA for the CDR3: TGTGCCAGCAGTTTAGAATGGGGTAATAGCAATCAGCCCCAGCATTTT. This gives the protein CASSLEWGNSNQPQHF.